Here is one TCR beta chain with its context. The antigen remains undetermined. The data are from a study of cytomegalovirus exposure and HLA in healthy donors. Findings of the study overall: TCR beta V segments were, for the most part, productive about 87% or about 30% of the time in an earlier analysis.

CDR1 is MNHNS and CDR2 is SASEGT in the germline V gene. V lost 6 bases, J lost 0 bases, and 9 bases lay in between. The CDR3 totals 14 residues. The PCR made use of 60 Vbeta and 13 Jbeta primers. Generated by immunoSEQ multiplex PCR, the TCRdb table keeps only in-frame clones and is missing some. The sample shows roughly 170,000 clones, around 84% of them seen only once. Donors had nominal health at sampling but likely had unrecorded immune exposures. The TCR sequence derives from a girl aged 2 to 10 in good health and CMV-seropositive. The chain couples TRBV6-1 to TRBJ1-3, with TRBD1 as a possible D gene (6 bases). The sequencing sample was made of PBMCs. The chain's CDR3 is CASSTGFSGNTIYF. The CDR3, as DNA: TGTGCCAGCAGCACAGGGTTCTCTGGAAACACCATATATTTT.